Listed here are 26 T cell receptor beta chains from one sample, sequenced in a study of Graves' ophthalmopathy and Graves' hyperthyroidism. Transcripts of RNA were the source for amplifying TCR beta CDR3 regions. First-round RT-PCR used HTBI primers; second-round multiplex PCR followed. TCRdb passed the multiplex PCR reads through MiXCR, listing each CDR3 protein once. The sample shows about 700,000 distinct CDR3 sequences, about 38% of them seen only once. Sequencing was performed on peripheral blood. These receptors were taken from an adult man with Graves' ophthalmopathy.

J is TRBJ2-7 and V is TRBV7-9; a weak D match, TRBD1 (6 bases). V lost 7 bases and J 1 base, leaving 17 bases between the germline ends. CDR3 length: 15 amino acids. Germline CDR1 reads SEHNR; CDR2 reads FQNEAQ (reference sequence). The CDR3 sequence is CASTPGQKSSYEQYF. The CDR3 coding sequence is TGTGCCAGCACCCCCGGACAGAAATCTTCCTACGAGCAGTACTTC.

DNA of the CDR3: TGTGCCATCAGCGAACAGGGCTACGAGCAGTACTTC. Its protein product is CAISEQGYEQYF. The chain uses TRBV10-3 and TRBJ2-7; a weak D match, TRBD1 (6 bases). V dropped 6 bases and J dropped 3 bases, with 9 bases sitting between them. Germline loops: CDR1 ENHRY, CDR2 SYGVKD. The CDR3 totals 12 residues.

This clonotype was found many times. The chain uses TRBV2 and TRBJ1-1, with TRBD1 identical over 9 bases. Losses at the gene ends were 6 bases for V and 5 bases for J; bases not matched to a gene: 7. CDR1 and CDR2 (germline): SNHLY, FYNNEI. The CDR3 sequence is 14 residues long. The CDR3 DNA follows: TGTGCCAGCAGGCTTGGGACAGGGCGGACTGAAGCTTTCTTT. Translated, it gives CASRLGTGRTEAFF.

CDR3 bases: TGTGCCAGCAGCGTTGGGACAGGGACAGCAGGAAACACCATATATTTT. Its translation: CASSVGTGTAGNTIYF. The J gene is TRBJ1-3, the V gene TRBV9, with 9 bases that match TRBD1. The V gene end was trimmed by 2 bases and the J gene end by 4 bases; junction bases not matched to a gene: 7. The CDR3 length is 16 residues. Germline V gene lookup returns CDR1 SGDLS and CDR2 YYNGEE.

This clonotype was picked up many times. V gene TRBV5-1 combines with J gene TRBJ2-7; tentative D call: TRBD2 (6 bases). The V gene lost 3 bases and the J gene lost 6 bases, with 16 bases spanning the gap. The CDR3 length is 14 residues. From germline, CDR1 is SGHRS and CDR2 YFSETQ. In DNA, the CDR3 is TGCGCCAGCAGCTGGACTAACGGGGTCCGCGAGCAGTACTTC. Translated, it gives CASSWTNGVREQYF.

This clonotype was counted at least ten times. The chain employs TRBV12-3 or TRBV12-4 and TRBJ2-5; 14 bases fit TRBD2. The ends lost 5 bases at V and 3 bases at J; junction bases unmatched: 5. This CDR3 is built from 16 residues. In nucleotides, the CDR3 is TGTGCCAGCAGTCCGTGGGGACTAGCGGGAGAAGAGACCCAGTACTTC. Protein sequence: CASSPWGLAGEETQYF.

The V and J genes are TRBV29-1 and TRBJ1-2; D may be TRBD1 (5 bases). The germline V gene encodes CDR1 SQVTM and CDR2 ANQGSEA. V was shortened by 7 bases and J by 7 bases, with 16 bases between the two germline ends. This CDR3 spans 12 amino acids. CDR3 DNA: TGCAGCGCCGGGTTGGGGCCCGGTGGCTACACCTTC. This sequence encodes CSAGLGPGGYTF.

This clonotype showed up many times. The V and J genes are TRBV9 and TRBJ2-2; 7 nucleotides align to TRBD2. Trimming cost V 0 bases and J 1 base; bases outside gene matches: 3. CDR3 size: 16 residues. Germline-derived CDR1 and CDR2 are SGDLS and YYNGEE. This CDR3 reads CASSVGGGVNTGELFF. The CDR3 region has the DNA TGTGCCAGCAGCGTAGGGGGGGGAGTGAACACCGGGGAGCTGTTTTTT.

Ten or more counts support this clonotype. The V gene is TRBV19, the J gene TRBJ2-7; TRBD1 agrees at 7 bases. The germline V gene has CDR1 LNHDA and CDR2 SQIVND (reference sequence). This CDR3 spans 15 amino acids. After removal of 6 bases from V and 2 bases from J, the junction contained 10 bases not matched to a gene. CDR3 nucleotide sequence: TGTGCCAGTAGCGAACAGGGGTCATCCCCCTACGAGCAGTACTTC. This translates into CASSEQGSSPYEQYF.

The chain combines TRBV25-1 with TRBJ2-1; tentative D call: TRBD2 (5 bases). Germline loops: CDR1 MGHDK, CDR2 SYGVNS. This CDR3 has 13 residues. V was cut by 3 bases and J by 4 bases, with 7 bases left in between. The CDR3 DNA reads TGTGCCAGCAGTGACGGGATATACAATGAGCAGTTCTTC. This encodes CASSDGIYNEQFF.

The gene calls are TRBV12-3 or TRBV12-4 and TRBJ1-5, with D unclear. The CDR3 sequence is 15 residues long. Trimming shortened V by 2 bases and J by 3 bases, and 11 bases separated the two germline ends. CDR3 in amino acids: CASSLSGESNQPQHF. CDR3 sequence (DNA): TGTGCCAGCAGTTTATCCGGGGAATCCAATCAGCCCCAGCATTTT.

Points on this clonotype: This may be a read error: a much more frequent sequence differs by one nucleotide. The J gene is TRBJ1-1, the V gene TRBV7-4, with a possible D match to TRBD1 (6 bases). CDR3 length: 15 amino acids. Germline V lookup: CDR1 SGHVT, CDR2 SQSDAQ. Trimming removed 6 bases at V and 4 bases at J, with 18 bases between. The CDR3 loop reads CASSVSGATSTEAFF. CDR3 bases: TGTGCCAGCAGTGTCTCGGGGGCAACGAGCACTGAAGCTTTCTTT.

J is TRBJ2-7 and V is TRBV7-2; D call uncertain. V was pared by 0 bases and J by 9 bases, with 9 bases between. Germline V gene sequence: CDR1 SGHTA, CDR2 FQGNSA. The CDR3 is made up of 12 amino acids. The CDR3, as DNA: TGTGCCAGCAGCTTAGCCTCAGGATCGCAGTACTTC. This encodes CASSLASGSQYF.

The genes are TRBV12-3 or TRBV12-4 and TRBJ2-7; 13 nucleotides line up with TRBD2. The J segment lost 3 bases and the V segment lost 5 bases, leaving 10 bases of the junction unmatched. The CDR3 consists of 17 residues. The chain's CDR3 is CASSHGLAGDSHYEQYF. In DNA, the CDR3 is TGTGCCAGCAGTCACGGACTAGCGGGAGATTCCCACTACGAGCAGTACTTC.

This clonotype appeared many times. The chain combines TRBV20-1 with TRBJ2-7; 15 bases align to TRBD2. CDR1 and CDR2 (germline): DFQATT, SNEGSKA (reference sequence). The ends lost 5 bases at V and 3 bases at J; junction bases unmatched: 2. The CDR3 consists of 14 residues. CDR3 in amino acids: CSAAGLAGGYEQYF. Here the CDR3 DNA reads TGCAGTGCTGCGGGACTAGCGGGGGGCTACGAGCAGTACTTC.

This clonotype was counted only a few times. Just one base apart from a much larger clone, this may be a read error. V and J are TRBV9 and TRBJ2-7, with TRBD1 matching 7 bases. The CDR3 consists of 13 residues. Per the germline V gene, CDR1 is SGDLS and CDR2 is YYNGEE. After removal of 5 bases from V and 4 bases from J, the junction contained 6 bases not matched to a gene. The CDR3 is CASRTGTEYEQYF. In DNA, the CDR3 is TGTGCCAGCAGAACCGGGACAGAATACGAGCAGTACTTC.

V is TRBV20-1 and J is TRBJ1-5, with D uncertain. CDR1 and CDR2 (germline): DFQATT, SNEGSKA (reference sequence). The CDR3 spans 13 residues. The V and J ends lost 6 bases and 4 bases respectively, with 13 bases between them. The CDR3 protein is CSASKGANQPQHF. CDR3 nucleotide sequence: TGCAGTGCCAGCAAGGGCGCTAATCAGCCCCAGCATTTT.

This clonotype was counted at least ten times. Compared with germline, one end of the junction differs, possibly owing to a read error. CDR3 amino acids: CASSKQGTPSGANVLTF. The DNA of the CDR3 is TGTGCCAGCAGTAAACAGGGGACCCCCTCTGGGGCCAACGTCCTGACTTTC. The chain uses TRBV19 and TRBJ2-6; TRBD1 agrees at 7 bases. Germline V gene lookup returns CDR1 LNHDA and CDR2 SQIVND (reference sequence). The CDR3 has 17 residues.

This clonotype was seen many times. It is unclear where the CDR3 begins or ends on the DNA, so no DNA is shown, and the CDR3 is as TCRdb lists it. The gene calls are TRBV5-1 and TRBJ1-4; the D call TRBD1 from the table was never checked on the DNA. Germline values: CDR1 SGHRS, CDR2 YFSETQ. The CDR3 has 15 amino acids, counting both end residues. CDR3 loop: CASSSSGQTNEKLFF.

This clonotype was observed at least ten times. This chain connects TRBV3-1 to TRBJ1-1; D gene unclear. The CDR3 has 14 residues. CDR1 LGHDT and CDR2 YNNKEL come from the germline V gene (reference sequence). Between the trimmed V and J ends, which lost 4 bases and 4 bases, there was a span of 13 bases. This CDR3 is CASSRQLGSTEAFF. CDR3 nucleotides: TGTGCCAGCAGCCGCCAACTAGGGAGCACTGAAGCTTTCTTT.

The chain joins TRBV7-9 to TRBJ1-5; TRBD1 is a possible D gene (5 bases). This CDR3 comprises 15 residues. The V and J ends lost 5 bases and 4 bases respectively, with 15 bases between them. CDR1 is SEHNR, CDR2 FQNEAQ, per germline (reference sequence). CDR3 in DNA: TGTGCCAGCAGCCCCGGCGGGGCGGTGAATCAGCCCCAGCATTTT. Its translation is CASSPGGAVNQPQHF.

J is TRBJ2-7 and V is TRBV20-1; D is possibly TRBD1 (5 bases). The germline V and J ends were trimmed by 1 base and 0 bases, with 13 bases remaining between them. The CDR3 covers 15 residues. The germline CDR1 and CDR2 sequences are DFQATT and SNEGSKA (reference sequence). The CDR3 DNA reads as TGCAGTGCTAGAGCTTGGACACCCCTCTCCTACGAGCAGTACTTC. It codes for CSARAWTPLSYEQYF.

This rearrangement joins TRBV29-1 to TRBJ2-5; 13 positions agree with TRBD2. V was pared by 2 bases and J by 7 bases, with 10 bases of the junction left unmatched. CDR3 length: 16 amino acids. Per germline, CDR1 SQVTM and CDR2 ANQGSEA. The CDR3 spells CSVEFWTSGGMGTQYF. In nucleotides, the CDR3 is TGCAGCGTTGAATTTTGGACTAGCGGGGGCATGGGGACCCAGTACTTC.

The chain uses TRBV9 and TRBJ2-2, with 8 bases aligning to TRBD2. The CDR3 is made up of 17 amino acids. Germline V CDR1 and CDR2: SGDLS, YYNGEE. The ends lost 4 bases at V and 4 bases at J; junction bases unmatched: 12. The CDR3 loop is CASSQAPGLDLTGELFF. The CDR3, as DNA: TGTGCCAGCAGCCAAGCCCCGGGACTAGACCTCACCGGGGAGCTGTTTTTT.

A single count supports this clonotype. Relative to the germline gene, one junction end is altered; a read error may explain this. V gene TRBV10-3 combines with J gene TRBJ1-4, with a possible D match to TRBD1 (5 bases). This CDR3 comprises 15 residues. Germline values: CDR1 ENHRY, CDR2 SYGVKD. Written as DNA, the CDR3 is TGTGCCAGCAGTTACTCTGGGGGGATTGGTGAAAAACTGTTTTTT. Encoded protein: CASSYSGGIGEKLFF.

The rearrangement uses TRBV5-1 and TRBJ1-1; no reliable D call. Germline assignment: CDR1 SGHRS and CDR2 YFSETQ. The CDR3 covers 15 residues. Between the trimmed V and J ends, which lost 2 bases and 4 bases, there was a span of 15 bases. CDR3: CASSLAREGPTEAFF. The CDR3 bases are TGCGCCAGCAGCTTAGCGCGAGAGGGCCCCACTGAAGCTTTCTTT.